These T cell receptor beta chains were read from a single sample in a study of blood T cells in healthy people across ages. TCRdb reprocessed the 5' RACE reads with MiXCR, giving one entry per CDR3 protein. Seen here are 750,000 to 850,000 distinct CDR3 sequences, 20% to 30% observed once, and the top ten hold approximately 3.7%. These data were also filed under a second study, of T cells of mothers and their children.

The sample taken for sequencing was blood. The receptors come from a boy between 10 and 17 years old in good health. CDR3s include the opening cysteine and the closing phenylalanine or tryptophan. A D gene is named only where the DNA matches it firmly. Where a row states a size, it is once, few, many or the class of an expanded clone; other rows omit it.

J,V,D,size,DNA,CDR3
TRBJ1-5,TRBV5-6,NA,NA,TGTGCCAGCAGCTTGGCTCGGGGTTATCAGCCCCAGCATTTT,CASSLARGYQPQHF
TRBJ2-5,TRBV20-1,NA,once,TGCAGTGCTAGACCGGGGTTCGGGGAGACCCAGTACTTC,CSARPGFGETQYF
TRBJ2-1,TRBV29-1,NA,NA,TGCAGCGTTGAAGATCCCCGGGGCCAGTTCTTC,CSVEDPRGQFF
TRBJ2-2,TRBV29-1,NA,NA,TGCAGCGTTGAGGTCCGTCCCGGGGAGCTGTTTTTT,CSVEVRPGELFF
TRBJ2-1,TRBV20-1,NA,NA,TGCAGTGCTAGAGAAGGTTACAATGAGCAGTTCTTC,CSAREGYNEQFF
TRBJ2-7,TRBV3-1,TRBD2,few,TGTGCCAGCAGCCCCGCAGCAGCGGGGGGCCTTAGAGCCTACGAGCAGTACTTC,CASSPAAAGGLRAYEQYF
TRBJ1-5,TRBV2,NA,few,TGTGCCAGCAGTGAAGGGCGTTTCACGGGGGGCAATCAGCCCCAGCATTTT,CASSEGRFTGGNQPQHF
TRBJ2-7,TRBV5-1,TRBD2,NA,TGCGCCAGCAGCTCGGGACTAGCGGGGGTGATAGAGCAGTACTTC,CASSSGLAGVIEQYF
TRBJ1-5,TRBV6-1,TRBD1,few,TGTGCCAGCAGCCGGATTTCCGGGACAGGGTTGAATCAGCCCCAGCATTTT,CASSRISGTGLNQPQHF
TRBJ2-7,TRBV7-2,TRBD1,few,TGTGCCAGCAGCTTAGCGCCGACAGGGATTTACGAGCAGTACTTC,CASSLAPTGIYEQYF
TRBJ1-4,TRBV28,TRBD1,few,TGTGCCAGCAGTGGACCGGGACAGGGGTCCGAAAAACTGTTTTTT,CASSGPGQGSEKLFF
TRBJ2-5,TRBV2,NA,few,TGTGCCAGCAGAGGAAGTTGGACAGAGCAAGAGACCCAGTACTTC,CASRGSWTEQETQYF
TRBJ2-3,TRBV5-5,TRBD1,NA,TGTGCCAGCAGCTTGGACCGGGACAGGGCCACAGATACGCAGTATTTT,CASSLDRDRATDTQYF
TRBJ2-1,TRBV27,TRBD1,NA,TGTGCCAGCAGTCCGGGGACAGGCTCGGGGAATGAGCAGTTCTTC,CASSPGTGSGNEQFF
TRBJ1-1,TRBV27,NA,NA,TGTGCCATCCAAAAATCGGGTGGCACTGAAGCTTTCTTT,CAIQKSGGTEAFF
TRBJ2-7,TRBV20-1,TRBD1,NA,TGCAGTGCTAGACCGACCGACAGGGACCACTACTACGAGCAGTACTTC,CSARPTDRDHYYEQYF
TRBJ2-1,TRBV29-1,NA,NA,TGCAGCGCCTCTGAGGGGGACAATGAGCAGTTCTTC,CSASEGDNEQFF
TRBJ2-7,TRBV9,TRBD1,few,TGTGCCAGCAGCGTAGGAGGAAGGACAGGCCCCTACGAGCAGTACTTC,CASSVGGRTGPYEQYF
TRBJ1-4,TRBV5-1,TRBD1,NA,TGCGCCAGCAGCTTGGAACCTAAGACAGGGAATAATGAAAAACTGTTTTTT,CASSLEPKTGNNEKLFF
TRBJ2-5,TRBV5-5,TRBD1,NA,TGTGCCAGCAGCATCGGGACAGGGGGTGTGAAGACCCAGTACTTC,CASSIGTGGVKTQYF
TRBJ1-4,TRBV6-1,NA,NA,TGTGCCAGCAGCTGGGAATCTGGAGGTCTTAATGAAAAACTGTTTTTT,CASSWESGGLNEKLFF
TRBJ1-6,TRBV18,NA,NA,TGTGCCAGCTCAAGGAGCGCGTCCCTCCACTTT,CASSRSASLHF
TRBJ2-1,TRBV6-1,NA,few,TGTGCCAGCAGCGTCCGGGTGTACAATGAGCAGTTCTTC,CASSVRVYNEQFF
TRBJ2-1,TRBV11-3,NA,few,TGTGCCAGCAGCTTAAATATCCGGAATGAGCAGTTCTTC,CASSLNIRNEQFF
TRBJ2-7,TRBV29-1,NA,NA,TGCAGCGGACAGGACGGAGCGTACGAGCAGTACTTC,CSGQDGAYEQYF
TRBJ2-7,TRBV21-1,NA,NA,TGTGCCAGCAGCAAAGTCGTCAGGGTAAGCGAGCAGTACTTC,CASSKVVRVSEQYF
TRBJ2-2,TRBV4-3,NA,many,TGCGCCAGCAGTCCTGATTCTGGGGAGCTGTTTTTT,CASSPDSGELFF
TRBJ2-1,TRBV10-3,TRBD1,few,TGTGCCATCAGTGAGTCGACGTGGGACAGGGAAGGTGAGCAGTTCTTC,CAISESTWDREGEQFF
TRBJ2-5,TRBV29-1,NA,NA,TGCAGCGTTGGGGGGTATCGAGCCCAAGAGACCCAGTACTTC,CSVGGYRAQETQYF
TRBJ2-5,TRBV5-1,TRBD2,many,TGCGCCAGCAGCCCCGGTCTAGCGGGGGGGCAAGAGACCCAGTACTTC,CASSPGLAGGQETQYF
TRBJ1-2,TRBV20-1,NA,few,TGCAGTGCCTACGGACTGATTAACTATGGCTACACCTTC,CSAYGLINYGYTF
TRBJ2-2,TRBV28,NA,NA,TGTGCCAGCAGTTTCTTAGGGAGAAACACCGGGGAGCTGTTTTTT,CASSFLGRNTGELFF
TRBJ2-2,TRBV5-6,NA,NA,TGTGCCGCGGCTCCCCGGACAGCGAACACCGGGGAGCTGTTTTTT,CAAAPRTANTGELFF
TRBJ1-1,TRBV6-5,TRBD1,NA,TGTGCCAGCAGACGGACAGGGGATACTGAAGCTTTCTTT,CASRRTGDTEAFF
TRBJ2-2,TRBV10-3,TRBD2,few,TGTGCCATCAAAGGCGGGGGGCTGAACACCGGGGAGCTGTTTTTT,CAIKGGGLNTGELFF
TRBJ2-7,TRBV28,TRBD1,NA,TGTGCCAGCAACCTACCGGACAGGATTCACGAGCAGTACTTC,CASNLPDRIHEQYF
TRBJ2-7,TRBV5-1,TRBD1,many,TGCGCCAGCAGCTTACAGGGGTACTACGAGCAGTACTTC,CASSLQGYYEQYF
TRBJ1-1,TRBV6-2/TRBV6-3,NA,few,TGTGCCAGCAGTTACCGGGGGACGGATGAAGCTTTCTTT,CASSYRGTDEAFF
TRBJ2-5,TRBV23-1,NA,few,TGCGCCAGCCCCCTGCTCAGGGAGGGGGTGGAGACCCAGTACTTC,CASPLLREGVETQYF
TRBJ2-1,TRBV6-2/TRBV6-3,NA,NA,TGTGCCAGCAGTTTCCTACCTAGGGGAGAGCAGTTCTTC,CASSFLPRGEQFF
TRBJ1-4,TRBV3-1,NA,NA,TGTGCCAGCAGCCAAGTTAAGGGTATGGATGAAAAACTGTTTTTT,CASSQVKGMDEKLFF
TRBJ2-7,TRBV7-9,TRBD1,NA,TGTGCCAGCAGCGGCCCGGGGACAGCAACCTACGAGCAATACTTC,CASSGPGTATYEQYF
TRBJ2-4,TRBV4-1,TRBD1,few,TGCGCCAGCAGCCCGATCTTAGTCAGGGGGCAGGAAAACATTCAGTACTTC,CASSPILVRGQENIQYF
TRBJ1-2,TRBV6-6,TRBD1,NA,TGTGCCAGCAGTTCTAAGGACAGGCTTTACTATGGCTACACCTTC,CASSSKDRLYYGYTF
TRBJ1-2,TRBV6-2/TRBV6-3,TRBD1,NA,TGTGCCAGCAGTTTCCGGGACAGACCTAACTATGGCTACACCTTC,CASSFRDRPNYGYTF
TRBJ2-5,TRBV9,NA,NA,TGTGCCAGCAGCGCTCCAGGGACATTCCAAGAGACCCAGTACTTC,CASSAPGTFQETQYF
TRBJ2-1,TRBV4-3,NA,few,TGCGCCAGCAGCCAAGATCCCGTGAGCTCCTACAATGAGCAGTTCTTC,CASSQDPVSSYNEQFF
TRBJ2-7,TRBV29-1,NA,few,TGCAGCGGTGCGCAGGGGTACGAGCAGTACTTC,CSGAQGYEQYF
TRBJ2-2,TRBV7-2,TRBD2,many,TGTGCCAGCAGCTCCAGCGGGGGCTTGAACACCGGGGAGCTGTTTTTT,CASSSSGGLNTGELFF
TRBJ1-4,TRBV5-5,NA,NA,TGTGCCAGCAGCTTGCGTTTAGGGAATGAAAAACTGTTTTTT,CASSLRLGNEKLFF
TRBJ2-4,TRBV10-3,NA,few,TGTGCCATCAGTGCCGAGGGTTGGAAAGCCAAAAACATTCAGTACTTC,CAISAEGWKAKNIQYF
TRBJ1-1,TRBV7-9,TRBD1,NA,TGTGCCAGCAGCCCAGTAGGACAGGGCGCTGAAGCTTTCTTT,CASSPVGQGAEAFF
TRBJ2-7,TRBV5-1,NA,NA,TGCGCCAGCAGCTTGAACTCCGTTCGGGCTGAGCAGTACTTC,CASSLNSVRAEQYF
TRBJ2-5,TRBV5-6,NA,few,TGTGCCAGCAGCTTGCCCAACGGGGAGACCCAGTACTTC,CASSLPNGETQYF
TRBJ2-3,TRBV7-8,NA,NA,TGTGCCAGCAGCTTAGTCTGGGGAACCACAGATACGCAGTATTTT,CASSLVWGTTDTQYF